The rows below give T cell receptor beta chains drawn from one sample of a study of graft-versus-host responses after intestinal transplantation. The method was immunoSEQ multiplex PCR; TCRdb's version includes in-frame clones alone and lacks a portion of them. This table holds 55,000 to 70,000 clones, around 91% found once. This material consisted of PBMCs, taken almost 120 days after intestinal transplantation. These receptors were obtained from a human patient who received an intestinal transplant, so some T cells may come from the graft donor. Both conserved end residues are part of each CDR3. The order of the fields is J gene, V gene, CDR3 protein.

TRBJ1-1,TRBV27,CASSLGVGNTEAFF
TRBJ2-5,TRBV15,CATSRDSALGGETQYF
TRBJ2-7,TRBV11-2,CASCQGPSYEQYF
TRBJ2-7,TRBV27,CASSIGGVYEQYF
TRBJ2-7,TRBV27,CASSSGTGPYEQYF
TRBJ2-7,TRBV6-5,CASSSPRGGSEQYF
TRBJ1-1,TRBV19,CASSTPDGTGVYEAFF
TRBJ1-1,TRBV6-5,CASSPGGEAFF
TRBJ2-7,TRBV6-5,CASSQSGGAYEQYF
TRBJ2-6,TRBV6-6,CASSYSGTGANVLTF
TRBJ2-1,TRBV5-1,CASNPGTGFDQGEFF
TRBJ1-2,TRBV27,CASSPDRDYGYTF
TRBJ2-3,TRBV7-2,CASIQDTQYF
TRBJ1-5,TRBV19,CASSPRTGYTDQPQHF
TRBJ2-1,TRBV18,CASSLRLAGGNNEQFF
TRBJ2-7,TRBV9,CASSPSAGSSYEQYF
TRBJ2-5,TRBV5-1,CASSFRSGGQETQYF
TRBJ1-1,TRBV2,CASSAQGNTEAFF
TRBJ2-7,TRBV7-2,CASSASETWMSYEQYF
TRBJ1-5,TRBV19,CASSPPYSNQPQHF
TRBJ2-3,TRBV5-1,CASSLFSGVTDTQYF
TRBJ2-1,TRBV27,CASSSRGGGVDEQFF
TRBJ2-7,TRBV21-1,CASSKGTGEQYF
TRBJ2-5,TRBV5-1,CASSPEGGNVETQYF
TRBJ1-2,TRBV7-6,CASSLGRSPLLAGENGYTF
TRBJ2-5,TRBV28,CASSLVGAKTQYF
TRBJ2-7,TRBV28,CASSPPTRYSYEQYF
TRBJ2-6,TRBV6-5,CASSYSGAGANVLTF
TRBJ1-5,TRBV19,CASSGRVGNQPQHF
TRBJ2-7,TRBV11-2,CASTRTGGLYEQYF
TRBJ1-5,TRBV6-5,CASSSLQGNNQPQHF
-,TRBV19,CASSIAPPGPYEQYF
TRBJ1-5,TRBV11-2,CASSSGGQPQHF
TRBJ2-7,TRBV6-5,CASSYGAPPDHF
TRBJ2-7,TRBV5-1,CASSVVGQASYEQYF
TRBJ2-7,TRBV7-2,CASSLDRVWNEQYF
TRBJ1-2,TRBV2,CAMLRDVLHYGYTF
TRBJ2-1,TRBV29-1,CSVYGWGGEQFF
TRBJ1-1,TRBV7-6,CASSLMAGENTEAFF
TRBJ2-7,TRBV20-1,CSARDYYEQYF
TRBJ2-7,TRBV6-6,CASSDLRDWGYEQYF
TRBJ1-1,TRBV2,CASSGGQGTEAFF
TRBJ2-7,TRBV6-5,CASSYGDRGIEQYF
TRBJ2-7,TRBV6-5,CASSTGGEQYF
TRBJ2-3,TRBV7-2,CASSLFRRTADTQYF
TRBJ1-1,TRBV10-1,CASSKGTATEAFF
TRBJ2-5,TRBV4-1,CASSRVQGAGETQYF
TRBJ2-1,TRBV5-1,CASSLLAGGPDGSYNEQFF
TRBJ2-7,TRBV11-1,CASSLATDLYEQYF
TRBJ2-7,TRBV5-6,CASSQETRRAPYEQYF
TRBJ2-1,TRBV25-1,CASNSGRQDNEQFF
TRBJ1-2,TRBV7-9,CASSLDKYGYTF